The 10 T cell receptor beta chains presented below share a single source sample, sequenced in a study of T cell changes during pregnancy in multiple sclerosis. Generated by immunoSEQ multiplex PCR, the TCRdb table keeps only in-frame clones and is missing some. The sample contains tens of thousands of clones, about 93% of which appear only once. This specimen consisted of CD8+ T cells from peripheral blood mononuclear cells, obtained in the second trimester of pregnancy. All receptors derive from a female donor with multiple sclerosis, enrolled in a pregnancy study.

The chain links TRBV7-9 to TRBJ1-2; 7 bases fit TRBD1. Trimming removed 4 bases from V and 0 bases from J; junction bases left unmatched: 2. The CDR3 has 14 amino acids. Germline V gene sequence: CDR1 SEHNR, CDR2 FQNEAQ (reference sequence). CDR3 bases: TGTGCCAGCAGCTACGGGACAGCTAACTATGGCTACACCTTC. It codes for CASSYGTANYGYTF.

The chain employs TRBV7-2 and TRBJ1-1, with unresolved D. Trimming left V 5 bases short and J 3 bases short, with 16 bases between. This CDR3 contains 15 residues. The V gene's germline CDR1 is SGHTA and CDR2 FQGNSA. CDR3 loop: CASSPSPGWDTEAFF. CDR3 in DNA: TGTGCCAGCAGCCCCTCCCCGGGGTGGGACACTGAAGCTTTCTTT.

The rearrangement links TRBV27 to TRBJ1-2; TRBD1 matches 9 bases. V was clipped by 1 base and J by 8 bases; unmatched bases: 2. The length of the CDR3 is 13 residues. Germline assignment: CDR1 MNHEY and CDR2 SMNVEV (reference sequence). The CDR3 spells CASSLWTGEGYTF. The CDR3 region has the DNA TGTGCCAGCAGTTTATGGACAGGGGAAGGCTACACCTTC.

The chain couples TRBV7-9 to TRBJ1-2; no reliable D call. Germline V gene lookup returns CDR1 SEHNR and CDR2 FQNEAQ (reference sequence). V shed 5 bases and J shed 10 bases, with 17 bases lying between them. The length of the CDR3 is 13 residues. The CDR3 DNA reads TGTGCCAGCAGCCCGCCTCAGGCGGGGTTCTACACCTTC. Protein product: CASSPPQAGFYTF.

The V call is TRBV19, the J call TRBJ2-7, with D perhaps TRBD2 (6 bases). The CDR3 contains 14 residues. The germline V gene has CDR1 LNHDA and CDR2 SQIVND (reference sequence). Trimming cost V 7 bases and J 0 bases, with 13 bases left between them. The chain's CDR3 is CASNAAGNSYEQYF. As DNA, the CDR3 is TGTGCCAGTAACGCAGCGGGCAACTCCTACGAGCAGTACTTC.

A single count supports this clone. The chain links TRBV2 to TRBJ1-5, with 9 bases aligning to TRBD1. The CDR3 totals 15 residues. V trimming: 2 bases; J trimming: 6 bases; junction bases outside the gene matches: 5. The germline gives CDR1 SNHLY, CDR2 FYNNEI. This CDR3 is CASSELGTGFQPQHF. CDR3 bases: TGTGCCAGCAGTGAATTGGGGACAGGGTTTCAGCCCCAGCATTTT.

In this sample, this clone turned up once. This rearrangement joins TRBV5-1 to TRBJ1-6; D is undetermined. The CDR3 totals 14 residues. Trimming took 5 bases from V and 9 from J, leaving 15 bases between them. CDR1 and CDR2 from the germline V gene are SGHRS and YFSETQ. CDR3 amino acids: CASRNSGLGSPLHF. CDR3 coding DNA: TGCGCCAGCAGAAATTCGGGGTTAGGTTCACCCCTCCACTTT.

This chain connects TRBV28 to TRBJ1-2, with 11 bases lining up with TRBD1. The CDR3 length is 16 residues. Germline lookup yields CDR1 MDHEN and CDR2 SYDVKM. Losses at the gene ends were 3 bases for V and 7 bases for J; bases not matched to a gene: 10. CDR3 residues: CASSFYQDRGRVGYTF. Here the CDR3 DNA reads TGTGCCAGCAGTTTCTATCAGGACAGGGGGCGGGTTGGCTACACCTTC.

The V gene is TRBV7-9, the J gene TRBJ1-4, with no clear D. The germline gives CDR1 SEHNR, CDR2 FQNEAQ (reference sequence). There are 15 residues in the CDR3. Trimming removed 3 bases from V and 5 bases from J, with 13 bases in between. This chain's CDR3 is CASSFSTRRNEKLFF. DNA for the CDR3: TGTGCCAGCAGCTTTAGCACGAGACGAAATGAAAAACTGTTTTTT.

This chain uses TRBV4-2 with TRBJ2-1, with TRBD2 matching over 9 bases. Germline CDR1 reads LGHNA; CDR2 reads YNFKEQ. The trim removed 2 bases at V and 0 bases at J, leaving 2 bases unmatched. The CDR3 sequence is 16 residues long. This CDR3 reads CASSQLSGSSYNEQFF. The CDR3 DNA reads as TGTGCCAGCAGCCAACTTAGCGGGAGCTCCTACAATGAGCAGTTCTTC.